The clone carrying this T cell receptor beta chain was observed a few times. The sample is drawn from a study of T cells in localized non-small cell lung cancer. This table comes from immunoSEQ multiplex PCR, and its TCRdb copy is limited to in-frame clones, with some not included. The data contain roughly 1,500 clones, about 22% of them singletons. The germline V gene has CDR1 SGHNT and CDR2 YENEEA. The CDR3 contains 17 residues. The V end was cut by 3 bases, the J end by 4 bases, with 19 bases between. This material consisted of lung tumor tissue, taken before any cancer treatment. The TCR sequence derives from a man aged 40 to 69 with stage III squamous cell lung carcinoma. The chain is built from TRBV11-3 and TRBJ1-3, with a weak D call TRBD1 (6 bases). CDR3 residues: CASSLGEQGMRGNTIYF. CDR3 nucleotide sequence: TGTGCCAGCAGCTTGGGGGAACAGGGCATGAGAGGAAACACCATATATTTT.